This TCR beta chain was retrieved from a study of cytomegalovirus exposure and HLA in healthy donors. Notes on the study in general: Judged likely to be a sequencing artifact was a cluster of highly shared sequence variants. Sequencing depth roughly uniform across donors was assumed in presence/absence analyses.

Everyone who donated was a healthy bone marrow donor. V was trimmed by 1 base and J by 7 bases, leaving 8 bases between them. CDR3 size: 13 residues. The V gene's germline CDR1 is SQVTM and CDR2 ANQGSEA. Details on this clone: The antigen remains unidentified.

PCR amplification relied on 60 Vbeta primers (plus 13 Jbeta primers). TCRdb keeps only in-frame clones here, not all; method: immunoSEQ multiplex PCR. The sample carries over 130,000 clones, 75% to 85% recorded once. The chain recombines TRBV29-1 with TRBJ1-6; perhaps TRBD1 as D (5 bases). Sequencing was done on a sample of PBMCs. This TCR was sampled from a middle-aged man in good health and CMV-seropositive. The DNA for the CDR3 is TGCAGCGTTGAAGTGGGGGGAAATTCACCCCTCCACTTT. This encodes CSVEVGGNSPLHF.